This TCR beta chain appears in the sequencing data of a study of response to subunit inactivated influenza vaccine. Regarding the study as a whole: Seasonal influenza vaccination, on each occasion, was suggested by the authors to recruit few new T cells.

Germline V gene lookup returns CDR1 DFQATT and CDR2 SNEGSKA (reference sequence). V lost 6 bases to trimming and J lost 5 bases, with 19 bases between them. The CDR3 consists of 14 residues. TCRdb reprocessed the RT-PCR reads with MiXCR, giving one entry per CDR3 protein. The table has more than 550,000 distinct CDR3 sequences, around 11% seen once; the top ten hold 9.5% to 11%. Remarks on this clonotype: The antigen is unknown.

These data are also associated with another study on T cells expressing NK-cell markers. According to that study: TCR beta cDNA was made by 5'RACE template switching with UMIs. Alpha-beta TCR T cells were the sole sorting target in several experiments, owing to an anti-gamma-delta TCR antibody. There remained a lack of clarity about HCMV specificity of expanded NKG2C+ T cell clones.

The source was PBMCs from blood, collected on the day of vaccination. The chain combines TRBV20-1 with TRBJ2-5; TRBD1 or TRBD2 may be the D gene (5 bases each). This clonotype originated in a man over 45 who received an inactivated influenza vaccine. CDR3 DNA: TGCAGTGCCTCGGACACCGGGACGCCCGAGACCCAGTACTTC. This codes for CSASDTGTPETQYF.